The present TCR beta chain was sequenced within a study of blood T cell repertoires in COVID-19. TCRdb keeps only in-frame clones here, not all; method: immunoSEQ multiplex PCR. The sample shows approximately 300,000 clones, around nine tenths of them seen only once. The sample comprised PBMCs or T cells enriched from blood (not recorded which). This TCR derives from a woman between 18 and 29 years old who had recovered from COVID-19.

In nucleotides, the CDR3 is TGTGCCACCAGCAGAGACCCAGCGGGGGGGACCCAGTACTTC. Amino acid sequence: CATSRDPAGGTQYF. The rearrangement joins TRBV15 to TRBJ2-5, with TRBD2 identical over 9 bases. V was pared by 0 bases and J by 7 bases, with 3 bases of the junction left unmatched. Per germline, CDR1 LNHNV and CDR2 YYDKDF (reference sequence). This CDR3 spans 14 amino acids.